A selection of T cell receptor beta chains follows, all from one sample in a study of blood T cell repertoires in COVID-19. TCRdb's table, derived via immunoSEQ multiplex PCR, lists solely in-frame clones and lacks some. The sample lists 300,000 to 350,000 clones; around 90% were seen once. Sequencing was done on a sample of peripheral blood. The source of these receptors is a woman aged 18 to 35 who had recovered from COVID-19. Each CDR3 is given with its conserved first and last residue. The D gene is left open where the match is weak. Clone size is shown for a subset of rows, as once, few, many or a class of expanded clone.

V gene: TRBV2
D gene: .
clone size: .
J gene: TRBJ2-3
CDR3 DNA: TGTGCCAGCAGTGAAGCTGAGGGTACGCAGTATTTT
CDR3 protein: CASSEAEGTQYF

V gene: TRBV29-1
D gene: .
clone size: .
J gene: TRBJ1-3
CDR3 DNA: TGCAGCGTTGGACAGGTGGGGGGAAACACCATATATTTT
CDR3 protein: CSVGQVGGNTIYF

V gene: TRBV11-2
D gene: TRBD2
clone size: .
J gene: TRBJ2-2
CDR3 DNA: TGTGCCAGCAGCGTTCTAGCGGGAGCCGTCGGGGAGCTGTTTTTT
CDR3 protein: CASSVLAGAVGELFF

V gene: TRBV19
D gene: TRBD1
clone size: .
J gene: TRBJ1-2
CDR3 DNA: TGTGCCAGTAGTGAATGGGACAGGATTAACTATGGCTACACCTTC
CDR3 protein: CASSEWDRINYGYTF

V gene: TRBV5-1
D gene: TRBD2
clone size: once
J gene: TRBJ2-1
CDR3 DNA: TGCGCCAGCAGCTTGGCCGGGAGGGAATACAATGAGCAGTTCTTC
CDR3 protein: CASSLAGREYNEQFF

V gene: TRBV11-2
D gene: TRBD2
clone size: .
J gene: TRBJ2-1
CDR3 DNA: TGTGCCAGCAGCTTAGCGCTAGCGGGTTCCTACAATGAGCAGTTCTTC
CDR3 protein: CASSLALAGSYNEQFF

V gene: TRBV19
D gene: .
clone size: .
J gene: TRBJ1-1
CDR3 DNA: TGTGCCAGTAGCCCCCAAACGAACATGAACACTGAAGCTTTCTTT
CDR3 protein: CASSPQTNMNTEAFF

V gene: TRBV6-2/TRBV6-3
D gene: .
clone size: .
J gene: TRBJ1-1
CDR3 DNA: TGTGCCAGCAGTTACGGGTTGGAGACTGAAGCTTTCTTT
CDR3 protein: CASSYGLETEAFF

V gene: TRBV7-8
D gene: TRBD2
clone size: .
J gene: TRBJ2-1
CDR3 DNA: TGTGCCAGCAGCTCGACTAGCAGCAATGAGCAGTTCTTC
CDR3 protein: CASSSTSSNEQFF

V gene: TRBV18
D gene: TRBD1
clone size: once
J gene: TRBJ2-5
CDR3 DNA: TGTGCCAGCTCACCCAAGACAGGGGACCTTCAAGAGACCCAGTACTTC
CDR3 protein: CASSPKTGDLQETQYF

V gene: TRBV10-2
D gene: TRBD2
clone size: .
J gene: TRBJ2-3
CDR3 DNA: TGCGCCAGCAGTGAAGGGGGGCTAGCGGGCGACACGCAGTATTTT
CDR3 protein: CASSEGGLAGDTQYF

V gene: TRBV14
D gene: .
clone size: .
J gene: TRBJ2-2
CDR3 DNA: TGTGCCAGCAGCCAAGTCCAAGCTTCGAACACCGGGGAGCTGTTTTTT
CDR3 protein: CASSQVQASNTGELFF

V gene: TRBV6-2/TRBV6-3
D gene: TRBD1
clone size: few
J gene: TRBJ1-2
CDR3 DNA: TGTGCCAGCAGTTACGGGACAGGGGGCTTCTATGGCTACACCTTC
CDR3 protein: CASSYGTGGFYGYTF

V gene: TRBV5-6
D gene: .
clone size: .
J gene: TRBJ2-1
CDR3 DNA: TGTGCCAGCAGCTTGCAGGGGTTAAGACGCTACAATGAGCAGTTCTTC
CDR3 protein: CASSLQGLRRYNEQFF

V gene: TRBV9
D gene: TRBD2
clone size: .
J gene: TRBJ2-3
CDR3 DNA: TGTGCCAGCAGCGTCCGCATAGGACTAGCGGGAGAGGTAGATACGCAGTATTTT
CDR3 protein: CASSVRIGLAGEVDTQYF

V gene: TRBV19
D gene: TRBD2
clone size: .
J gene: TRBJ2-3
CDR3 DNA: TGTGCCAGTAGTACCGGACTAGCGGGAAACACAGATACGCAGTATTTT
CDR3 protein: CASSTGLAGNTDTQYF

V gene: TRBV5-1
D gene: TRBD2
clone size: few
J gene: TRBJ2-1
CDR3 DNA: TGCGCCAGCAGCCTCCGACTAGCGGATAACTACAATGAGCAGTTCTTC
CDR3 protein: CASSLRLADNYNEQFF

V gene: TRBV5-8
D gene: TRBD2
clone size: .
J gene: TRBJ2-5
CDR3 DNA: TGTGCCAGCAGCTTGAAAGTAGCGGGTTTTCAAGAGACCCAGTACTTC
CDR3 protein: CASSLKVAGFQETQYF

V gene: TRBV10-3
D gene: TRBD1
clone size: .
J gene: TRBJ1-3
CDR3 DNA: TGTGCCATCAGGACGGACAGGGGAAACACCATATATTTT
CDR3 protein: CAIRTDRGNTIYF

V gene: TRBV28
D gene: .
clone size: .
J gene: TRBJ2-3
CDR3 DNA: TGTGCCAGCACCAATAGCGGCCTCACAGATACGCAGTATTTT
CDR3 protein: CASTNSGLTDTQYF

V gene: TRBV2
D gene: TRBD2
clone size: .
J gene: TRBJ2-1
CDR3 DNA: TGTGCCAGCAGTGTCCAGCGGGACCCTTACAATGAGCAGTTCTTC
CDR3 protein: CASSVQRDPYNEQFF

V gene: TRBV10-3
D gene: .
clone size: .
J gene: TRBJ1-1
CDR3 DNA: TGTGCCATCAGTGGGATTGGGAGGGATGAAGCTTTCTTT
CDR3 protein: CAISGIGRDEAFF

V gene: TRBV2
D gene: .
clone size: .
J gene: TRBJ1-6
CDR3 DNA: TGTGCCAGCCGACGGGGGGTTGATTCACCCCTCCACTTT
CDR3 protein: CASRRGVDSPLHF

V gene: TRBV19
D gene: TRBD1
clone size: .
J gene: TRBJ1-4
CDR3 DNA: TGTGCCAGTAGTTCCTCTGGACAGGGCAAACTGTTTTTT
CDR3 protein: CASSSSGQGKLFF

V gene: TRBV2
D gene: .
clone size: .
J gene: TRBJ1-6
CDR3 DNA: TGTGCGGGAGGACCCGGCGGGAATTCACCCCTCCACTTT
CDR3 protein: CAGGPGGNSPLHF

V gene: TRBV24-1
D gene: TRBD1
clone size: .
J gene: TRBJ1-1
CDR3 DNA: TGTGCCACCAGTGATGGAACAGGGGCCGACACTGAAGCTTTCTTT
CDR3 protein: CATSDGTGADTEAFF

V gene: TRBV6-5
D gene: .
clone size: .
J gene: TRBJ1-2
CDR3 DNA: TGTGCCAGCAGTTACTCGAGGGGGTACGGCTACACCTTC
CDR3 protein: CASSYSRGYGYTF

V gene: TRBV6-5
D gene: TRBD1
clone size: .
J gene: TRBJ2-5
CDR3 DNA: TGTGCCAGCAGAGAGGGACAGGGGGCAGGGGAGACCCAGTACTTC
CDR3 protein: CASREGQGAGETQYF

V gene: TRBV6-2/TRBV6-3
D gene: TRBD1
clone size: once
J gene: TRBJ2-3
CDR3 DNA: TGTGCCAGCAGTTACCTTAGGACAGGCGCAGATACGCAGTATTTT
CDR3 protein: CASSYLRTGADTQYF

V gene: TRBV28
D gene: TRBD1
clone size: once
J gene: TRBJ1-5
CDR3 DNA: TGTGCCAGCAGCCCCCGACAGGGGGTTGAAAAGAATCAGCCCCAGCATTTT
CDR3 protein: CASSPRQGVEKNQPQHF

V gene: TRBV6-5
D gene: .
clone size: .
J gene: TRBJ1-1
CDR3 DNA: TGTGCCAGCAGTTACGCGCTGATGAACACTGAAGCTTTCTTT
CDR3 protein: CASSYALMNTEAFF

V gene: TRBV29-1
D gene: TRBD2
clone size: .
J gene: TRBJ2-3
CDR3 DNA: TGCAGCGTTGACCTAGCGGGTAGCACAGATACGCAGTATTTT
CDR3 protein: CSVDLAGSTDTQYF

V gene: TRBV19
D gene: .
clone size: .
J gene: TRBJ1-2
CDR3 DNA: TGTGCCAGTCTGCCCGGGACATTAGCCAACTATGGCTACACCTTC
CDR3 protein: CASLPGTLANYGYTF

V gene: TRBV7-9
D gene: .
clone size: .
J gene: TRBJ1-1
CDR3 DNA: TGTGCCAGCAGCGGTGGGCAGGGCAGCACTGAAGCTTTCTTT
CDR3 protein: CASSGGQGSTEAFF

V gene: TRBV5-1
D gene: TRBD2
clone size: .
J gene: TRBJ2-2
CDR3 DNA: TGCGCCAGCAGCTTGCTGAGCGGGAGGGCCTACGGGGAGCTGTTTTTT
CDR3 protein: CASSLLSGRAYGELFF

V gene: TRBV7-9
D gene: TRBD2
clone size: .
J gene: TRBJ2-3
CDR3 DNA: TGTGCCAGCAGCAAAACTAGCGGACTTTCCACAGATACGCAGTATTTT
CDR3 protein: CASSKTSGLSTDTQYF

V gene: TRBV7-8
D gene: .
clone size: .
J gene: TRBJ2-1
CDR3 DNA: TGTGCCAGCAGCTTAGAGTCAGTGGCGGAAACCTACAATGAGCAGTTCTTC
CDR3 protein: CASSLESVAETYNEQFF

V gene: TRBV19
D gene: TRBD1
clone size: .
J gene: TRBJ1-1
CDR3 DNA: TGTGCCAGTAGTATCAGCAGGGGGCCTCAGGGGAACACTGAAGCTTTCTTT
CDR3 protein: CASSISRGPQGNTEAFF

V gene: TRBV19
D gene: TRBD2
clone size: .
J gene: TRBJ2-1
CDR3 DNA: TGTGCCAGTAATACCGGGACTAGCGGGTACAATGAGCAGTTCTTC
CDR3 protein: CASNTGTSGYNEQFF

V gene: TRBV6-5
D gene: .
clone size: .
J gene: TRBJ2-1
CDR3 DNA: TGTGCCAGCAGTTATCGGAGCAGGGTGGCCTACAATGAGCAGTTCTTC
CDR3 protein: CASSYRSRVAYNEQFF

V gene: TRBV11-3
D gene: .
clone size: few
J gene: TRBJ1-6
CDR3 DNA: TGTGCCAGCAGCTTAAGAGGGAGGGTGAATTCACCCCTCCACTTT
CDR3 protein: CASSLRGRVNSPLHF

V gene: TRBV5-5
D gene: .
clone size: .
J gene: TRBJ2-6
CDR3 DNA: TGTGCCAGCAGCAGTCGGGGGGCCAGCTCTGGGGCCAACGTCCTGACTTTC
CDR3 protein: CASSSRGASSGANVLTF

V gene: TRBV6-2/TRBV6-3
D gene: .
clone size: .
J gene: TRBJ2-2
CDR3 DNA: TGTGCCAGCAGTTACTTCCCCTGGCAGGGCGCCGGGGAGCTGTTTTTT
CDR3 protein: CASSYFPWQGAGELFF

V gene: TRBV10-2
D gene: .
clone size: .
J gene: TRBJ1-4
CDR3 DNA: TGCGCCAGTTCTCGGGACATCACAACTAATGAAAAACTGTTTTTT
CDR3 protein: CASSRDITTNEKLFF

V gene: TRBV9
D gene: TRBD1
clone size: .
J gene: TRBJ1-3
CDR3 DNA: TGTGCCAGCAGCGTCGGGACAGGGGGCTCTGGAAACACCATATATTTT
CDR3 protein: CASSVGTGGSGNTIYF

V gene: TRBV24-1
D gene: TRBD1
clone size: .
J gene: TRBJ1-5
CDR3 DNA: TGTGCCACCAGTGATTCGGGACAGGGAAGCAATCAGCCCCAGCATTTT
CDR3 protein: CATSDSGQGSNQPQHF

V gene: TRBV21-1
D gene: .
clone size: .
J gene: TRBJ2-1
CDR3 DNA: TGTGCCAGCAGCATACTCCGGACAGGGGCCTCCCTACACCCAAACAATGAGCAGTTCTTC
CDR3 protein: CASSILRTGASLHPNNEQFF

V gene: TRBV19
D gene: TRBD1
clone size: .
J gene: TRBJ1-1
CDR3 DNA: TGTGCCAGTCGAGGACAGGCGAACACTGAAGCTTTCTTT
CDR3 protein: CASRGQANTEAFF

V gene: TRBV7-9
D gene: TRBD2
clone size: .
J gene: TRBJ2-2
CDR3 DNA: TGTGCCAGCAGCTTCGGACTAGCGGGAGGACGACCCGGGGAGCTGTTTTTT
CDR3 protein: CASSFGLAGGRPGELFF

V gene: TRBV15
D gene: TRBD2
clone size: .
J gene: TRBJ2-1
CDR3 DNA: TGTGCCACCAGCAGAGAAGGGACTAGATACAATGAGCAGTTCTTC
CDR3 protein: CATSREGTRYNEQFF